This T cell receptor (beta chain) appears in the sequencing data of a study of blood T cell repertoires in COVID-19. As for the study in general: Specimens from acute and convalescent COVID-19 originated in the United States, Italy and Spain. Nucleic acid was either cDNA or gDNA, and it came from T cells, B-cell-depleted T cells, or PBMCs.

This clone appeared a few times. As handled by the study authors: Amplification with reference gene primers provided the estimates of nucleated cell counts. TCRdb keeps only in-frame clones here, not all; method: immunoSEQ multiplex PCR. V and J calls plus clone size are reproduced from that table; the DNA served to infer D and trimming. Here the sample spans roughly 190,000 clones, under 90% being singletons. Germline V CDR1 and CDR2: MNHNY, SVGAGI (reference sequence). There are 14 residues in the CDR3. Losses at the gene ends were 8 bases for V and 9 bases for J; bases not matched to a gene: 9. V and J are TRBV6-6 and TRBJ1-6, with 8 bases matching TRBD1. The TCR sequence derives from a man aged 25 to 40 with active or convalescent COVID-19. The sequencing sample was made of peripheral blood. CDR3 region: CASSLGQERSPLHF. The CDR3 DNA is TGTGCCAGCTCCCTGGGACAGGAACGTTCACCCCTCCACTTT.